This TCR beta chain was identified during a study of response to subunit inactivated influenza vaccine. This clonotype was detected only a few times. TCRdb fed the RT-PCR reads into MiXCR, producing one record per CDR3 protein. The sample holds 600,000 to 850,000 distinct CDR3 sequences; 12% to 15% are singletons and the top ten take 7.5% to 9%. The specimen was PBMCs from blood, collected roughly 15 days before vaccination. This clonotype was obtained from a man aged 50-59 years who received an inactivated influenza vaccine.

CDR3: CASREQENTGELFF. Written as DNA, the CDR3 is TGTGCCAGCAGAGAACAGGAGAACACCGGGGAGCTGTTTTTT. This chain connects TRBV6-1 to TRBJ2-2; D is perhaps TRBD1 (5 bases). V gave up 6 bases and J gave up 1 base, with 9 bases separating them. CDR1 MNHNS and CDR2 SASEGT come from the germline V gene. CDR3 length equals 14 residues.